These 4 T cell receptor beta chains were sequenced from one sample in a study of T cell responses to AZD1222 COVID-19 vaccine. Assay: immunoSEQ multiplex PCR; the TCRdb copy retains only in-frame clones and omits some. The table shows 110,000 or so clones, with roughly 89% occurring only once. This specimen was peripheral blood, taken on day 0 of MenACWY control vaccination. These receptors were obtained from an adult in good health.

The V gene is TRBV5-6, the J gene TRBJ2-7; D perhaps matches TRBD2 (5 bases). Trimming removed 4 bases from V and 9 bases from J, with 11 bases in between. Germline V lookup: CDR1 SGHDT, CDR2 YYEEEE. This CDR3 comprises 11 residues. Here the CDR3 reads CASSKDWTQYF. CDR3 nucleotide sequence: TGTGCCAGCAGCAAGGACTGGACGCAGTACTTC.

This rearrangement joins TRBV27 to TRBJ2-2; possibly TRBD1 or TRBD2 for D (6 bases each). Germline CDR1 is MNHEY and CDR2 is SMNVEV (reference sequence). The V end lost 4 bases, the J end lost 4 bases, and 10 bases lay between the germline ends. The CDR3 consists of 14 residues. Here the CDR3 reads CASSWGAGTGELFF. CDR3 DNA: TGTGCCAGCAGTTGGGGGGCGGGCACCGGGGAGCTGTTTTTT.

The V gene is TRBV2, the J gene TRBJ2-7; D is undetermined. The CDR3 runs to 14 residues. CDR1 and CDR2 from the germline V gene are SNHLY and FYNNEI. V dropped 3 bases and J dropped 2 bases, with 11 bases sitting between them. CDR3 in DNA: TGTGCCAGCAGTGATCTCCTAGGAACCTACGAGCAGTACTTC. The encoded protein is CASSDLLGTYEQYF.

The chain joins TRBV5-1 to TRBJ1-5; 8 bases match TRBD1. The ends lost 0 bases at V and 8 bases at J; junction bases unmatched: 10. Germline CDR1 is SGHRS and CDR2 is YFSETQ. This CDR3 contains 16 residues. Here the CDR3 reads CASSLGTAGGGEPQHF. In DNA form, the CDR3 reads TGCGCCAGCAGCTTGGGAACGGCAGGGGGCGGGGAGCCCCAGCATTTT.